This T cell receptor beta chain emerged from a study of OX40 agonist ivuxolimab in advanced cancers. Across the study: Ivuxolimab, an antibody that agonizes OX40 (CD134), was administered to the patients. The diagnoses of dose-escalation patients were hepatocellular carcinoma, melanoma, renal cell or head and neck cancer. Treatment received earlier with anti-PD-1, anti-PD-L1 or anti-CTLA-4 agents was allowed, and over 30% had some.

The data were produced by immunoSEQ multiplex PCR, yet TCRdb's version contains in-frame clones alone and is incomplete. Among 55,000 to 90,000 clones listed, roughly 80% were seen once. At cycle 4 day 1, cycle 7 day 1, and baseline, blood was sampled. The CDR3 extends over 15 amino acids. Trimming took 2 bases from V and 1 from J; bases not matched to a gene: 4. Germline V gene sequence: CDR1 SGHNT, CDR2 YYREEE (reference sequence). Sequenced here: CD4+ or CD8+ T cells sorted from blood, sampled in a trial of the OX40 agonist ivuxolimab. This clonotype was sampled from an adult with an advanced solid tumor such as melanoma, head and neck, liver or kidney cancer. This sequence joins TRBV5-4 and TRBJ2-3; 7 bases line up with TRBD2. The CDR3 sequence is CASSFGLVGTDTQYF. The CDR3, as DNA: TGTGCCAGCAGCTTCGGACTAGTGGGCACAGATACGCAGTATTTT.